A single sample is the source of the 29 T cell receptor beta chains below, sequenced in a study of shared clonotypes between healthy human individuals. Clones were read by immunoSEQ multiplex PCR, and TCRdb kept only the in-frame ones, dropping some. The sample consists of over 1.4 million clones, 95% to 97% of them appearing once. The sample was naive CD4+ T cells sorted from blood. The sample's subset: CD45RA+ positively selected. Receptors originate from a man between 25 and 39 years old in good health.

Of note for this clone: A junction boundary mismatches the germline segment, possibly from a read error. This sequence joins TRBV7-7 and TRBJ2-7; D is perhaps TRBD1 (6 bases). Germline V CDR1 and CDR2: SSHAT, FNYEAQ (reference sequence). This CDR3 spans 15 amino acids. The CDR3 reads CASSLASSGAYEQYF. The DNA of the CDR3 is TGTGCTAGCAGCTTAGCTTCGTCAGGGGCGTACGAGCAGTACTTC.

The genes are TRBV5-3 and TRBJ2-1, with 13 positions matching TRBD2. TRBV5-3 is designated an ORF whose function remains uncertain. The ends lost 4 bases at V and 8 bases at J; junction bases unmatched: 12. The CDR3 has 17 residues. CDR3: CARSRTSGRAPGDEQFF. The DNA of the CDR3 is TGTGCCAGAAGCCGCACTAGCGGGAGGGCCCCAGGTGATGAGCAGTTCTTC.

J is TRBJ1-1 and V is TRBV4-1; D gene ambiguous. Germline V gene data show CDR1 as MGHRA and CDR2 as YSYEKL. Deletions cut 3 bases from V and 0 bases from J, with 8 bases between. The CDR3 has 14 amino acids. For the CDR3, the DNA is TGCGCCAGCAGCCAGGTGGGCCTGAACACTGAAGCTTTCTTT. Encoded protein: CASSQVGLNTEAFF.

The chain combines TRBV2 with TRBJ2-7; D is tentatively TRBD1 or TRBD2 (5 bases each). V lost 3 bases to trimming and J lost 4 bases, with 22 bases between them. The V gene's germline CDR1 is SNHLY and CDR2 FYNNEI. This CDR3 has 17 residues. The CDR3 loop reads CASSDGALARTRYEQYF. CDR3 nucleotides: TGTGCCAGCAGTGACGGGGCATTGGCTAGAACCCGATACGAGCAGTACTTC.

The chain combines TRBV7-2 with TRBJ2-4; 10 nucleotides align to TRBD2. This CDR3 has 16 residues. Trimming took 4 bases from V and 8 from J; bases not matched to a gene: 11. Germline CDR1 SGHTA, CDR2 FQGNSA. CDR3 protein: CASSSSGSRVSDIQYF. For the CDR3, the DNA is TGTGCCAGCAGCTCTAGCGGGAGTCGTGTGTCGGACATTCAGTACTTC.

The gene calls are TRBV18 and TRBJ2-6; tentatively, D is TRBD1 (5 bases). V was shortened by 8 bases and J by 2 bases, with 13 bases between the two germline ends. Germline loops: CDR1 KGHSH, CDR2 LQKENI. The CDR3 sequence is 15 residues long. The CDR3 here is CASRKEGAGANVLTF. DNA for the CDR3: TGTGCCAGCCGTAAAGAAGGGGCTGGGGCCAACGTCCTGACTTTC.

The chain uses TRBV9 and TRBJ2-5; tentatively, D is TRBD2 (6 bases). Deletions cut 4 bases from V and 1 base from J, with 14 bases between. This CDR3 has 15 residues. The germline V gene encodes CDR1 SGDLS and CDR2 YYNGEE. The CDR3 protein is CASSRAGTSQETQYF. The DNA for the CDR3 is TGTGCCAGCAGCAGGGCGGGAACGAGCCAAGAGACCCAGTACTTC.

A remark on this clone: At the DNA level, this CDR3 is encoded by other sequences in the same sample as well. This sequence joins TRBV2 and TRBJ2-2, with TRBD1 identical over 7 bases. Unmatched junction bases numbered 2, after V lost 5 bases and J lost 5 bases. The CDR3 sequence is 13 residues long. Germline V gene lookup returns CDR1 SNHLY and CDR2 FYNNEI. The CDR3 sequence is CASSPRGTGELFF. The DNA for the CDR3 is TGTGCCAGCAGTCCCAGGGGGACCGGGGAGCTGTTTTTT.

This rearrangement joins TRBV7-2 to TRBJ2-4; D remains unclear. Germline assignment: CDR1 SGHTA and CDR2 FQGNSA. V lost 4 bases, J lost 0 bases, and 13 bases lay in between. This CDR3 is built from 16 residues. Here the CDR3 DNA reads TGTGCCAGCAGCTCCTACTCTTCTTTAGCCAAAAACATTCAGTACTTC. This translates into CASSSYSSLAKNIQYF. Complete variable domain (other parts from reference TRBV7-2 and TRBJ2-4): GAGVSQSPSNKVTEKGKDVELRCDPISGHTALYWYRQSLGQGLEFLIYFQGNSAPDKSGLPSDRFSAERTGGSVSTLTIQRTQQEDSAVYLCASSSYSSLAKNIQYFGAGTRLSVL.

The CDR3 sequence: CAISVSGTGVDYTF. The CDR3, as DNA: TGTGCCATCAGTGTTTCCGGGACAGGGGTTGACTACACCTTC. V gene TRBV10-3 combines with J gene TRBJ1-2; the match to TRBD1 covers 10 bases. Looked up from germline, CDR1 is ENHRY and CDR2 is SYGVKD. This CDR3 has 14 residues. V was clipped by 4 bases and J by 10 bases; unmatched bases: 9.

This chain connects TRBV30 to TRBJ2-3, with 10 nucleotides matching TRBD2. This CDR3 is built from 15 residues. CDR1 is GTSNPN, CDR2 SVGIG, per germline (reference sequence). V was clipped by 5 bases and J by 4 bases; unmatched bases: 9. CDR3 DNA: TGTGCCTGGGGACTAGCGGTTCCTAGTGCAGATACGCAGTATTTT. Its translation: CAWGLAVPSADTQYF.

This clone was recorded once. The V gene is TRBV6-5, the J gene TRBJ2-3; possibly TRBD1 for D (6 bases). Looked up from germline, CDR1 is MNHEY and CDR2 is SVGAGI. V was clipped by 6 bases and J by 0 bases, with 10 bases between them. This CDR3 spans 14 amino acids. CDR3 sequence reads: CASRRTVSTDTQYF. The CDR3 nucleotides are TGTGCCAGCAGGCGGACAGTAAGCACAGATACGCAGTATTTT.

The rearrangement uses TRBV7-7 and TRBJ2-7; tentatively, D is TRBD1 (6 bases). V was cut by 4 bases and J by 6 bases, with 13 bases left in between. Germline V gene sequence: CDR1 SSHAT, CDR2 FNYEAQ (reference sequence). The CDR3 consists of 13 residues. The CDR3 loop reads CASSYNRDTEQYF. CDR3 sequence (DNA): TGTGCCAGCAGCTACAACCGGGACACCGAGCAGTACTTC.

Concerning this clone: This CDR3 is also generated by other DNA sequences in the sample. The V and J genes are TRBV10-1 and TRBJ2-7; D ambiguous. The CDR3 has 11 residues. The V gene lost 4 bases and the J gene lost 4 bases, with 5 bases spanning the gap. Germline values: CDR1 WNHNN, CDR2 SYGVQD (reference sequence). CDR3 residues: CASSGGYEQYF. CDR3 in DNA: TGCGCCAGCAGTGGTGGGTACGAGCAGTACTTC.

The chain uses TRBV27 and TRBJ2-7; possibly TRBD2 for D (5 bases). The germline V gene encodes CDR1 MNHEY and CDR2 SMNVEV (reference sequence). This CDR3 comprises 12 residues. V gave up 6 bases and J gave up 6 bases, with 12 bases separating them. CDR3 sequence: CASSREGREQYF. In nucleotides, the CDR3 is TGTGCCAGCAGCCGAGAGGGTCGCGAGCAGTACTTC.

The rearrangement uses TRBV9 and TRBJ2-5, with D hard to call. Germline V gene sequence: CDR1 SGDLS, CDR2 YYNGEE. Between the trimmed V and J ends, which lost 0 bases and 5 bases, there was a span of 17 bases. The CDR3 sequence is 16 residues long. CDR3 sequence (DNA): TGTGCCAGCAGCGTAGCCAAAAGCAGTGGCCCCGAGACCCAGTACTTC. Its protein product is CASSVAKSSGPETQYF.

The genes are TRBV7-9 and TRBJ2-2; 9 nucleotides match TRBD2. The CDR3 spans 15 residues. Trimming removed 10 bases from V and 5 bases from J; junction bases left unmatched: 11. CDR1 and CDR2 from the germline V gene are SEHNR and FQNEAQ (reference sequence). CDR3 loop: CAIVKAGGDTGELFF. Here the CDR3 DNA reads TGTGCCATCGTTAAAGCGGGAGGAGATACCGGGGAGCTGTTTTTT.

This CDR3 reads CASSQSGNTEAFF. In nucleotides, the CDR3 is TGTGCCAGCTCCCAGTCAGGGAACACTGAAGCTTTCTTT. V gene TRBV18 combines with J gene TRBJ1-1; D is unclear. The germline V gene has CDR1 KGHSH and CDR2 LQKENI. CDR3 size: 13 residues. Between the trimmed V and J ends, which lost 6 bases and 1 base, there was a span of 9 bases.

The V call is TRBV11-2, the J call TRBJ2-1; D ambiguous. The CDR3 sequence is 14 residues long. Germline V lookup: CDR1 SGHAT, CDR2 FQNNGV. The V end was cut by 1 base, the J end by 0 bases, with 4 bases between. For the CDR3, the DNA is TGTGCCAGCAGCTTAGCCCTCTCCTACAATGAGCAGTTCTTC. Translated, it gives CASSLALSYNEQFF.

The rearrangement links TRBV7-2 to TRBJ2-5; D not certain. The CDR3 sequence is 15 residues long. From germline, CDR1 is SGHTA and CDR2 FQGNSA. V was cut by 3 bases and J by 2 bases, with 13 bases left in between. CDR3 residues: CASSLLRSEQETQYF. CDR3 DNA: TGTGCCAGCAGCTTGCTCAGGTCCGAACAAGAGACCCAGTACTTC.

The J gene is TRBJ1-1, the V gene TRBV2; perhaps TRBD1 as D (5 bases). Per germline, CDR1 SNHLY and CDR2 FYNNEI. The ends were cut back, 4 bases at V and 2 bases at J, with 11 bases in the middle. The CDR3 has 14 residues. The CDR3 DNA reads as TGTGCCAGCAGTGCAAGGGGAGCAAACACTGAAGCTTTCTTT. Its protein is CASSARGANTEAFF.

CDR3 nucleotide sequence: TGCGCCAGCAGCCAGGACAGGGGAGGGTGGTCTGGGGCCAACGTCCTGACTTTC. Translated: CASSQDRGGWSGANVLTF. The V gene is TRBV23-1, the J gene TRBJ2-6, with 9 bases fitting TRBD1. TRBV23-1 counts as an open reading frame of uncertain function. Unmatched junction bases numbered 10, after V lost 6 bases and J lost 1 base. The CDR3 totals 18 residues.

The V gene is TRBV30, the J gene TRBJ1-2, with a weak D call TRBD1 (5 bases). The germline V gene encodes CDR1 GTSNPN and CDR2 SVGIG (reference sequence). V lost 3 bases, J lost 8 bases, and 16 bases lay in between. The CDR3 has 13 amino acids. The CDR3: CAWRHGGSYGYTF. The CDR3 nucleotides are TGTGCCTGGAGACACGGGGGATCGTACGGCTACACCTTC.

The chain uses TRBV6-6 and TRBJ1-3; a weak D match, TRBD1 (6 bases). The CDR3 is 15 residues long. The germline V and J ends were trimmed by 8 bases and 0 bases, with 14 bases remaining between them. In germline, CDR1 is MNHNY, CDR2 SVGAGI (reference sequence). The CDR3 region is CASGRGASSGNTIYF. The CDR3 region has the DNA TGTGCCAGCGGGAGGGGGGCTAGCTCTGGAAACACCATATATTTT.

The chain has TRBV4-3 and TRBJ2-1, with D perhaps matching TRBD2 (6 bases). CDR1 is LGHNA and CDR2 is YSLEER in the germline V gene. V was trimmed by 4 bases and J by 3 bases, leaving 19 bases between them. The CDR3 loop spans 17 amino acids. CDR3 region: CASSPRYTDYNYNEQFF. CDR3 nucleotide sequence: TGCGCCAGCAGCCCCCGGTATACGGACTACAACTACAATGAGCAGTTCTTC.

This chain uses TRBV11-2 with TRBJ2-5, with 7 bases identical to TRBD1. J gave up 3 bases and V 5 bases, and 6 bases lay outside the gene matches. This CDR3 is built from 14 residues. Germline CDR1 SGHAT, CDR2 FQNNGV. The CDR3 here is CASSTNDREETQYF. DNA for the CDR3: TGTGCCAGCAGCACTAACGACAGGGAAGAGACCCAGTACTTC.

CDR3 loop: CASSFGGPEQFF. CDR3 DNA: TGCGCCAGCAGCTTCGGGGGCCCGGAGCAGTTCTTC. The chain is built from TRBV5-1 and TRBJ2-1; D may match TRBD1 or TRBD2 (6 bases each). The germline V gene encodes CDR1 SGHRS and CDR2 YFSETQ. The germline V and J ends were trimmed by 2 bases and 10 bases, with 10 bases remaining between them. This CDR3 comprises 12 residues.

This clone was detected once. The rearrangement links TRBV7-9 to TRBJ2-5, with 8 positions matching TRBD1. Looked up from germline, CDR1 is SEHNR and CDR2 is FQNEAQ (reference sequence). The CDR3 has 14 residues. V shed 5 bases, J shed 2 bases, and the junction held 4 bases outside the gene matches. In DNA form, the CDR3 reads TGTGCCAGCAGCCGGACAGGGAGGCAAGAGACCCAGTACTTC. Amino acids: CASSRTGRQETQYF.

V is TRBV6-4 and J is TRBJ2-1, with TRBD2 matching 9 bases. The CDR3 contains 14 residues. CDR1 and CDR2 from the germline V gene are MRHNA and SNTAGT. J gave up 8 bases and V 5 bases, and 7 bases lay outside the gene matches. The CDR3 loop is CASSRTSARDEQFF. CDR3 DNA: TGTGCCAGCAGTCGGACTAGCGCCAGGGATGAGCAGTTCTTC.